This T cell receptor (beta chain) emerged from a study of T cell repertoires in cytomegalovirus infection. TCRdb re-derived calls from the reads in MiXCR, one entry per CDR3 protein. The sample lists a few hundred thousand distinct CDR3 sequences, roughly 20% occurring once. The sample comprised PBMCs. The receptor comes from a human donor in good health (CMV status not recorded). Some clones in this sample may be carry-over from other donors' samples.

CDR3 sequence reads: CASSYSFSQLFNYGYTF. The CDR3 nucleotides are TGTGCCAGCAGTTACTCGTTCTCCCAGCTGTTTAACTATGGCTACACCTTC. V is TRBV6-8 and J is TRBJ1-2; D uncertain. CDR3 length equals 17 residues. Looked up from germline, CDR1 is MNHGY and CDR2 is SAAAGT. Trimming pared 0 bases from V and 1 base from J, leaving 15 bases between.